These 27 T cell receptor beta chains were sequenced from one sample in a study of regulatory T cells in long-lasting Graves disease. The time point is: newly diagnosed GD, antithyroid drugs for less than 3 months. From RNA extracted from PBMCs, the TCR library was made. Through Arm-PCR of CDR3 regions and iRepertoire HTBI primers, TCR beta libraries were built. TCRdb reprocessed the multiplex PCR reads via MiXCR and lists one record per CDR3 protein. The data hold 300,000 to 400,000 distinct CDR3 sequences, with around 15% observed a single time. This sample also appeared in a second study, on T cells in Graves' hyperthyroidism and ophthalmopathy.

The specimen comprised peripheral blood mononuclear cells (PBMCs), sampled at new diagnosis, from a patient treated with antithyroid drugs. These receptors were obtained from a middle-aged man with Graves disease.

This clonotype was picked up many times. The chain is built from TRBV24-1 and TRBJ2-5, with TRBD1 matching 8 bases. With 0 bases clipped from V and 5 bases from J, the junction kept 4 bases outside the gene matches. Germline-derived CDR1 and CDR2 are KGHDR and SFDVKD. The length of the CDR3 is 15 residues. The CDR3 DNA follows: TGTGCCACCAGTGATTTGGGCAGGGGGCGTGAGACCCAGTACTTC. Amino acids: CATSDLGRGRETQYF.

This sequence joins TRBV7-3 and TRBJ1-1; no reliable D call. The germline V gene has CDR1 SGHTA and CDR2 FQGTGA. CDR3 length: 14 amino acids. The germline V and J ends were trimmed by 0 bases and 4 bases, with 9 bases remaining between them. This CDR3 is CASSLTGLSTEAFF. The CDR3 DNA reads as TGTGCCAGCAGCTTAACGGGGTTAAGCACTGAAGCTTTCTTT.

This clonotype came up many times. The chain is built from TRBV2 and TRBJ2-3; 8 bases agree with TRBD1. V was pared by 7 bases and J by 5 bases, with 8 bases of the junction left unmatched. The CDR3 totals 14 residues. Germline-derived CDR1 and CDR2 are SNHLY and FYNNEI. The CDR3 nucleotides read TGTGCCAGCAAGGACAGGGCTGCAAGAGATACGCAGTATTTT. This codes for CASKDRAARDTQYF.

V and J are TRBV4-2 and TRBJ2-1, with no clear D. V lost 1 base and J 5 bases, leaving 9 bases between the germline ends. CDR3 size: 14 residues. CDR1 is LGHNA and CDR2 is YNFKEQ in the germline V gene. CDR3 nucleotide sequence: TGTGCCAGCAGCCAAGTCGGCTCAGACAATGAGCAGTTCTTC. As protein: CASSQVGSDNEQFF.

The V call is TRBV10-2, the J call TRBJ1-2; D is ambiguous. The ends were cut back, 3 bases at V and 4 bases at J, with 12 bases in the middle. The CDR3 runs 14 residues. Germline loops: CDR1 WSHSY, CDR2 SAAADI. Here the CDR3 reads CASSEVRVGYGYTF. The CDR3 DNA reads as TGCGCCAGCAGTGAAGTGAGGGTAGGCTATGGCTACACCTTC.

This clonotype has ten or more counts. The V and J genes are TRBV20-1 and TRBJ2-3, with TRBD2 identical over 9 bases. Germline V gene lookup returns CDR1 DFQATT and CDR2 SNEGSKA (reference sequence). Losses at the gene ends were 4 bases for V and 0 bases for J; bases not matched to a gene: 5. The CDR3 is 15 amino acids. The CDR3 is CSAIAGGTSTDTQYF. DNA for the CDR3: TGCAGTGCTATCGCGGGGGGGACTAGCACAGATACGCAGTATTTT.

The sample holds many counts of this clonotype. The chain joins TRBV27 to TRBJ2-1; TRBD2 matches 11 bases. The J segment lost 4 bases and the V segment lost 2 bases, leaving 10 bases of the junction unmatched. CDR3 length: 18 residues. Per germline, CDR1 MNHEY and CDR2 SMNVEV (reference sequence). The CDR3 region is CASSLIGGLAGGYNEQFF. The DNA for the CDR3 is TGTGCCAGCAGTTTAATAGGCGGTCTAGCGGGGGGATACAATGAGCAGTTCTTC.

This clonotype has only a few counts. The chain employs TRBV6-1 and TRBJ1-4, with unresolved D. Trimming removed 8 bases at V and 7 bases at J, with 14 bases between. Germline lookup yields CDR1 MNHNS and CDR2 SASEGT. This CDR3 has 13 amino acids. CDR3 sequence reads: CASGGWGSEKLFF. The CDR3 DNA is TGTGCCAGCGGAGGGTGGGGTTCTGAAAAACTGTTTTTT.

V and J are TRBV10-2 and TRBJ1-5; D gene unclear. Deletions cut 1 base from V and 2 bases from J, with 9 bases between. The CDR3 length is 15 residues. Germline CDR1 reads WSHSY; CDR2 reads SAAADI. CDR3 in amino acids: CASSEFRGGNQPQHF. CDR3 nucleotide sequence: TGCGCCAGCAGTGAGTTTCGGGGTGGCAATCAGCCCCAGCATTTT.

CDR3 region: CASRPGQGMDTQYF. The CDR3 bases are TGTGCCAGCAGGCCGGGACAGGGGATGGATACGCAGTATTTT. The chain couples TRBV12-3 or TRBV12-4 to TRBJ2-3; 10 positions agree with TRBD1. The CDR3 covers 14 residues. The J segment lost 6 bases and the V segment lost 6 bases, leaving 6 bases of the junction unmatched.

This clonotype showed up many times. The chain recombines TRBV20-1 with TRBJ2-3; 16 nucleotides match TRBD2. The V gene end was trimmed by 6 bases and the J gene end by 4 bases; junction bases not matched to a gene: 19. Germline V CDR1 and CDR2: DFQATT, SNEGSKA (reference sequence). The CDR3 has 20 amino acids. The CDR3: CSAKIIPPGLAGGRSDTQYF. CDR3 in DNA: TGCAGTGCCAAAATAATCCCCCCGGGACTAGCGGGGGGGCGGTCAGATACGCAGTATTTT.

This clonotype has at least ten counts. The rearrangement links TRBV2 to TRBJ1-5; D is unresolved. Germline V gives CDR1 SNHLY, CDR2 FYNNEI. Deletions cut 8 bases from V and 6 bases from J, with 14 bases between. The CDR3 contains 13 residues. The CDR3 nucleotides are TGTGCCAGCGGTCGAGAAAGGAGTCAGCCCCAGCATTTT. Amino acids: CASGRERSQPQHF.

Ten or more counts support this clonotype. The chain has TRBV20-1 and TRBJ1-5; D remains unclear. V lost 4 bases, J lost 9 bases, and 10 bases lay in between. This CDR3 is built from 11 residues. Germline V CDR1 and CDR2: DFQATT, SNEGSKA (reference sequence). CDR3 in DNA: TGCAGTGCTAACCCCCGGGGGCCCCAGCATTTT. Its protein product is CSANPRGPQHF.

This clonotype came up a few times. CDR3 residues: CSVEQGNYGYTF. Written as DNA, the CDR3 is TGCAGCGTTGAACAGGGGAACTATGGCTACACCTTC. The genes are TRBV29-1 and TRBJ1-2, with D possibly TRBD1 on 6 matching bases. The CDR3 covers 12 residues. The V gene lost 2 bases and the J gene lost 2 bases, with 6 bases spanning the gap. Looked up from germline, CDR1 is SQVTM and CDR2 is ANQGSEA. Full variable domain (remainder filled in from reference TRBV29-1 and TRBJ1-2): SAVISQKPSRDICQRGTSLTIQCQVDSQVTMMFWYRQQPGQSLTLIATANQGSEATYESGFVIDKFPISRPNLTFSTLTVSNMSPEDSSIYLCSVEQGNYGYTFGSGTRLTVV.

The CDR3 nucleotides read TGTGCCAGCAGCCTAACACAGATCTCTGAAGCTTTCTTT. This sequence encodes CASSLTQISEAFF. This chain links TRBV11-2 with TRBJ1-1; D not resolved. V was clipped by 5 bases and J by 6 bases, with 13 bases between them. In germline, CDR1 is SGHAT, CDR2 FQNNGV. The CDR3 length is 13 residues.

This clonotype was picked up many times. The chain carries TRBV20-1 and TRBJ1-5; D is unresolved. CDR3 length: 12 residues. V shed 2 bases and J shed 5 bases, with 7 bases lying between them. The V gene's germline CDR1 is DFQATT and CDR2 SNEGSKA (reference sequence). This CDR3 reads CSARPADQPQHF. CDR3 nucleotide sequence: TGCAGTGCTAGACCGGCGGATCAGCCCCAGCATTTT.

A few counts support this clonotype. This sequence joins TRBV20-1 and TRBJ1-5; a weak D match, TRBD1 (5 bases). Germline CDR1 reads DFQATT; CDR2 reads SNEGSKA (reference sequence). The CDR3 has 14 residues. V was clipped by 7 bases and J by 3 bases, with 16 bases between them. CDR3 residues: CSGRDLGFNQPQHF. Written as DNA, the CDR3 is TGCAGTGGCCGGGACCTAGGCTTCAATCAGCCCCAGCATTTT.

There are many counts of this clonotype. The J gene is TRBJ2-7, the V gene TRBV7-2, with 8 bases matching TRBD1. V shed 5 bases, J shed 5 bases, and the junction held 8 bases outside the gene matches. The CDR3 spans 14 residues. CDR1 SGHTA and CDR2 FQGNSA come from the germline V gene. For the CDR3, the DNA is TGTGCCAGCAGCCCCCGGACAGGGTCTAACGAGCAGTACTTC. It specifies CASSPRTGSNEQYF.

This clonotype was recorded at least ten times. The chain joins TRBV5-1 to TRBJ2-1; D is perhaps TRBD1 (5 bases). From germline, CDR1 is SGHRS and CDR2 YFSETQ. The V end lost 4 bases, the J end lost 5 bases, and 13 bases lay between the germline ends. The CDR3 sequence is 14 residues long. The CDR3 DNA sequence: TGCGCCAGCAGCCTCCAGGGTGAGGACAATGAGCAGTTCTTC. Translating it yields CASSLQGEDNEQFF.

Points on this clonotype: This may be a read error: a much more frequent sequence differs by one nucleotide. This chain connects TRBV3-1 to TRBJ2-5; a possible D gene is TRBD1 (5 bases). This CDR3 contains 14 residues. Germline V CDR1 and CDR2: LGHDT, YNNKEL (reference sequence). This CDR3 is CAISQAQGVETQYF. In nucleotides, the CDR3 is TGTGCCATCAGCCAAGCCCAGGGCGTGGAGACCCAGTACTTC.

This clonotype has just one count. The gene calls are TRBV15 and TRBJ1-1; D might be TRBD1 (5 bases). The length of the CDR3 is 14 residues. Trimming took off 8 bases at V and 0 bases at J, with 13 bases between the two ends. CDR1 is LNHNV and CDR2 is YYDKDF in the germline V gene (reference sequence). The CDR3 DNA reads as TGTGCCACCCTTTCGACAGAGATGAACACTGAAGCTTTCTTT. This translates into CATLSTEMNTEAFF.

This clonotype was detected only a few times. The V and J genes are TRBV5-5 and TRBJ2-1; TRBD2 agrees at 10 bases. Germline lookup yields CDR1 SGHKS and CDR2 YYEKEE (reference sequence). The junction had 14 bases not matched to a gene; V was cut back by 4 bases and J by 7 bases. The CDR3 has 17 residues. The chain's CDR3 is CASSPQLRAGGLNEQFF. The CDR3 DNA follows: TGTGCCAGCAGCCCCCAGCTTCGAGCGGGGGGGCTTAATGAGCAGTTCTTC. The full variable domain, in which reference TRBV5-5 and TRBJ2-1 provide the parts outside the CDR3, is DAGVTQSPTHLIKTRGQQVTLRCSPISGHKSVSWYQQVLGQGPQFIFQYYEKEERGRGNFPDRFSARQFPNYSSELNVNALLLGDSALYLCASSPQLRAGGLNEQFFGPGTRLTVL.

The chain couples TRBV6-1 to TRBJ1-1; 9 positions agree with TRBD1. Germline V CDR1 and CDR2: MNHNS, SASEGT. V was clipped by 4 bases and J by 8 bases; unmatched bases: 5. This CDR3 is 13 amino acids long. The CDR3 coding sequence is TGTGCCAGCAGTGCTACGGGGACAGGGGAAGCTTTCTTT. Amino acids: CASSATGTGEAFF.

The chain links TRBV30 to TRBJ2-7, with a weak D call TRBD2 (5 bases). Germline CDR1 and CDR2: GTSNPN and SVGIG (reference sequence). Trimming took 4 bases from V and 0 from J, leaving 13 bases between them. CDR3 length: 14 residues. CDR3 coding DNA: TGTGCCTGGAACGGACTTCCGAGCTCCTACGAGCAGTACTTC. Residues: CAWNGLPSSYEQYF.

This clonotype was counted ten times or more. V is TRBV10-3 and J is TRBJ2-4; D unclear. Germline V CDR1 and CDR2: ENHRY, SYGVKD. The CDR3 sequence is 14 residues long. Trimming left V 10 bases short and J 8 bases short, with 21 bases between. The CDR3 nucleotides are TGTGCCACCGCAACGACCTCCTCAGAGGACATTCAGTACTTC. Protein: CATATTSSEDIQYF.

In this sample, this clonotype turned up many times. The V call is TRBV15, the J call TRBJ2-7; 14 nucleotides match TRBD2. This CDR3 region has 16 residues. Germline CDR1 LNHNV, CDR2 YYDKDF (reference sequence). Losses at the gene ends were 4 bases for V and 6 bases for J; bases not matched to a gene: 8. The DNA of the CDR3 is TGTGCCACCAGCACCCGACTAGCGGGGGGGCAGAGCGAGCAGTACTTC. Its translation: CATSTRLAGGQSEQYF. Based on the CDR3 plus reference TRBV15 and TRBJ2-7, the full variable domain is DAMVIQNPRYQVTQFGKPVTLSCSQTLNHNVMYWYQQKSSQAPKLLFHYYDKDFNNEADTPDNFQSRRPNTSFCFLDIRSPGLGDTAMYLCATSTRLAGGQSEQYFGPGTRLTVT.

The sample holds a few counts of this clonotype. The chain carries TRBV14 and TRBJ2-1; D may be TRBD1 (7 bases). Trimming left V 6 bases short and J 15 bases short, with 18 bases between. The CDR3 totals 12 residues. Germline V gene lookup returns CDR1 SGHDN and CDR2 FVKESK. CDR3 loop: CASSPYGGGVFF. The CDR3 coding sequence is TGTGCCAGCAGTCCCTATGGAGGGGGCGTGTTCTTC.